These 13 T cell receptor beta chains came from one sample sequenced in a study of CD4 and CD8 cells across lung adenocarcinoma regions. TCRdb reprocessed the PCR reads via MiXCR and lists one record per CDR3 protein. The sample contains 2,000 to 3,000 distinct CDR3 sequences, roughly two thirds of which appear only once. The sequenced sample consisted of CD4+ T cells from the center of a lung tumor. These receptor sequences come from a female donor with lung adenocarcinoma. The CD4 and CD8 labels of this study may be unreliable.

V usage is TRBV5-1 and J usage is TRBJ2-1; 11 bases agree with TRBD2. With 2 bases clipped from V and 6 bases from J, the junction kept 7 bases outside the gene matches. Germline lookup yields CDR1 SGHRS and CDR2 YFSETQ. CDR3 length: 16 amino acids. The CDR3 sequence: CASSFLAGGYGNEQFF. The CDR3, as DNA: TGCGCCAGCAGCTTCTTAGCGGGAGGGTACGGCAATGAGCAGTTCTTC.

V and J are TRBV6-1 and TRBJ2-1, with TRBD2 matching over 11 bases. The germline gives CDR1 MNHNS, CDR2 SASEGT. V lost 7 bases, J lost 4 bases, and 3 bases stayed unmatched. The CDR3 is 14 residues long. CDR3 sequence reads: CASTLAGGYNEQFF. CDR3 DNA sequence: TGTGCCAGCACGCTAGCGGGAGGATACAATGAGCAGTTCTTC.

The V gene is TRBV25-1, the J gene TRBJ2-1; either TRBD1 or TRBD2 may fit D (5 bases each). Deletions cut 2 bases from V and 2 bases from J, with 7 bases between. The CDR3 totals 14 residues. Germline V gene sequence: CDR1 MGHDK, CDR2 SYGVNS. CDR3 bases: TGTGCCAGCAGTGAAACGGGACCCTACAATGAGCAGTTCTTC. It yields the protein CASSETGPYNEQFF.

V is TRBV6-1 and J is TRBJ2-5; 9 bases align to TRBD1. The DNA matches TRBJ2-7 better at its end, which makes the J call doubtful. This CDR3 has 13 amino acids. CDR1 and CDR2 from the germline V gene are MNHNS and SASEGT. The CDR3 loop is CATGTGSVYEQYF. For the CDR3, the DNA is TGTGCCACAGGGACAGGGTCCGTTTACGAGCAGTACTTC.

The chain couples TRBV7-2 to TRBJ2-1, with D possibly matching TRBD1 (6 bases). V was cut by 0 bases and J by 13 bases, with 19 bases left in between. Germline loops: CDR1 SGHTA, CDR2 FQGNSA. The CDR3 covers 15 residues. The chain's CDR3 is CASSLAGANGETQFF. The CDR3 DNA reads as TGTGCCAGCAGCTTAGCGGGGGCTAATGGGGAGACCCAGTTCTTC.

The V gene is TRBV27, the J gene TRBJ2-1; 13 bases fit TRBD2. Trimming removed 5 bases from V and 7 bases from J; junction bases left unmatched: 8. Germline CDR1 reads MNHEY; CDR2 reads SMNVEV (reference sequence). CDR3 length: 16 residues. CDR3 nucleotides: TGTGCCAGCAGTATACTACTAGCGGGGGGGGGGAATGAGCAGTTCTTC. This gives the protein CASSILLAGGGNEQFF.

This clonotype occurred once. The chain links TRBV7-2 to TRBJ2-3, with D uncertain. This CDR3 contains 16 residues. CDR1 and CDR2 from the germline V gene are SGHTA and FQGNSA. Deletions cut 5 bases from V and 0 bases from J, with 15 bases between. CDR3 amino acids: CASSPLPFTSTDTQYF. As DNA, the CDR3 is TGTGCCAGCAGCCCTCTACCCTTTACTAGCACAGATACGCAGTATTTT. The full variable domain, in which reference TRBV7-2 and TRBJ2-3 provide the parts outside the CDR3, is GAGVSQSPSNKVTEKGKDVELRCDPISGHTALYWYRQSLGQGLEFLIYFQGNSAPDKSGLPSDRFSAERTGGSVSTLTIQRTQQEDSAVYLCASSPLPFTSTDTQYFGPGTRLTVL.

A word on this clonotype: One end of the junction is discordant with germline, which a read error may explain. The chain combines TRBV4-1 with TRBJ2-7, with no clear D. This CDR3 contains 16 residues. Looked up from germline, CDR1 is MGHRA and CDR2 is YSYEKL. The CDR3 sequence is CASSPLVLLDSHEQYF. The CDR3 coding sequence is TGCGCCAGCAGCCCCCTAGTACTCCTTGACTCCCACGAGCAGTACTTC.

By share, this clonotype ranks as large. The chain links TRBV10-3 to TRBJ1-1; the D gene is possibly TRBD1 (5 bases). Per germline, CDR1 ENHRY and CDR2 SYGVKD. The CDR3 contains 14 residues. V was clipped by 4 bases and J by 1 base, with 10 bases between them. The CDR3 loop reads CAISVEGRNTEAFF. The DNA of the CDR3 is TGTGCCATCAGTGTAGAGGGGCGGAACACTGAAGCTTTCTTT.

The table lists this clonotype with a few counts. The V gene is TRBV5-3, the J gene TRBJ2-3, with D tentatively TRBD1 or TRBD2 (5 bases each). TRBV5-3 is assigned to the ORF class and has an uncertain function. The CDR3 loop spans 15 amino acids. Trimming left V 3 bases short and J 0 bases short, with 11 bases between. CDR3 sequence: CARSYPGPSTDTQYF. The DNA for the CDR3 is TGTGCCAGAAGCTACCCGGGACCAAGCACAGATACGCAGTATTTT.

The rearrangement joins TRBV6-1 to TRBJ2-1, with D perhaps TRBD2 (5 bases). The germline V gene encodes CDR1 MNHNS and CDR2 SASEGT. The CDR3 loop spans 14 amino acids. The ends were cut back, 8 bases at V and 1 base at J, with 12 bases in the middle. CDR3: CASQAGRSYNEQFF. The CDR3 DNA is TGTGCCAGCCAGGCGGGCAGGTCCTACAATGAGCAGTTCTTC.

The CDR3 here is CASSYSSSGGAGETQYF. DNA of the CDR3: TGTGCCAGCAGTTACAGTTCCAGCGGGGGGGCGGGGGAGACCCAGTACTTC. V gene TRBV6-5 combines with J gene TRBJ2-1, with 10 positions matching TRBD2. The J call is in doubt because the DNA end fits TRBJ2-5 better. Germline V lookup: CDR1 MNHEY, CDR2 SVGAGI. There are 17 residues in the CDR3.

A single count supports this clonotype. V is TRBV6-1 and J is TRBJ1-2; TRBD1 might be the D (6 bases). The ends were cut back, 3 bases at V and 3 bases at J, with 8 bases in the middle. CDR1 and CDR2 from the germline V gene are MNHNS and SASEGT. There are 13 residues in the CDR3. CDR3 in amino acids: CASSDAGDYGYTF. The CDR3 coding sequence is TGTGCCAGCAGTGACGCAGGGGACTATGGCTACACCTTC.